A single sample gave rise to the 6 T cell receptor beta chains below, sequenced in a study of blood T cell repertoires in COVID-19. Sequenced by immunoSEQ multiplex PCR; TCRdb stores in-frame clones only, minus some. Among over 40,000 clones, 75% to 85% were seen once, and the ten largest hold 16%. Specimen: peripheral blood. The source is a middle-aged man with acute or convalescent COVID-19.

The CDR3 region is CASSSLQGNRNTIYF. As DNA, the CDR3 is TGCGCCAGCAGCTCGCTCCAGGGAAACAGAAACACCATATATTTT. The V call is TRBV5-1, the J call TRBJ1-3; D perhaps matches TRBD1 (5 bases). The CDR3 covers 15 residues. Per the germline V gene, CDR1 is SGHRS and CDR2 is YFSETQ. The V and J ends lost 3 bases and 5 bases respectively, with 15 bases between them.

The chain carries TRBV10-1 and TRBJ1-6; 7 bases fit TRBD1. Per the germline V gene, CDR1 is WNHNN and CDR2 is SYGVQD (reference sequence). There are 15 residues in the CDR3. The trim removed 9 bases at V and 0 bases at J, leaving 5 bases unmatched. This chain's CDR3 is CARIRDSSYNSPLHF. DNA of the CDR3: TGCGCCAGAATCCGGGACAGCTCCTATAATTCACCCCTCCACTTT.

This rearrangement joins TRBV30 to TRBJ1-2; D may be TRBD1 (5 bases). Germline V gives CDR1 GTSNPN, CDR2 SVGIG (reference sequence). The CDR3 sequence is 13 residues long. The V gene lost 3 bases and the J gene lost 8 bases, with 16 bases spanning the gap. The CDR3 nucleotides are TGTGCCTGGAGGGGCAGGGATACCCTAGGCTACACCTTC. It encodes CAWRGRDTLGYTF.

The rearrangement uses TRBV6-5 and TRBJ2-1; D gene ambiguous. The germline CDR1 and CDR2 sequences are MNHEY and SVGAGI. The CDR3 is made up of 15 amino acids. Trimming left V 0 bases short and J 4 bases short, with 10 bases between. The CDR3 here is CASSYSRNLYNEQFF. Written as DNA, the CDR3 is TGTGCCAGCAGTTACTCGCGTAACTTATACAATGAGCAGTTCTTC.

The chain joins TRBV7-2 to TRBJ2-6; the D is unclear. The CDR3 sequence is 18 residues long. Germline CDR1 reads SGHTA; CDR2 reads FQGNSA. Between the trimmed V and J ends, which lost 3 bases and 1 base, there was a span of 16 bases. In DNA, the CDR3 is TGTGCCAGCAGCTTGCGCCCTTTCTCCCGATCTGGGGCCAACGTCCTGACTTTC. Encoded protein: CASSLRPFSRSGANVLTF.

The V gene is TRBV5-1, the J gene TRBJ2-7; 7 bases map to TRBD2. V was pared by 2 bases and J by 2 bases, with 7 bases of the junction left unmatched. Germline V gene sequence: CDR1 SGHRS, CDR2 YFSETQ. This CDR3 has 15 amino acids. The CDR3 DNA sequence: TGCGCCAGCAGCTTTTTGGCGGGAGTAGCCTACGAGCAGTACTTC. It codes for CASSFLAGVAYEQYF.